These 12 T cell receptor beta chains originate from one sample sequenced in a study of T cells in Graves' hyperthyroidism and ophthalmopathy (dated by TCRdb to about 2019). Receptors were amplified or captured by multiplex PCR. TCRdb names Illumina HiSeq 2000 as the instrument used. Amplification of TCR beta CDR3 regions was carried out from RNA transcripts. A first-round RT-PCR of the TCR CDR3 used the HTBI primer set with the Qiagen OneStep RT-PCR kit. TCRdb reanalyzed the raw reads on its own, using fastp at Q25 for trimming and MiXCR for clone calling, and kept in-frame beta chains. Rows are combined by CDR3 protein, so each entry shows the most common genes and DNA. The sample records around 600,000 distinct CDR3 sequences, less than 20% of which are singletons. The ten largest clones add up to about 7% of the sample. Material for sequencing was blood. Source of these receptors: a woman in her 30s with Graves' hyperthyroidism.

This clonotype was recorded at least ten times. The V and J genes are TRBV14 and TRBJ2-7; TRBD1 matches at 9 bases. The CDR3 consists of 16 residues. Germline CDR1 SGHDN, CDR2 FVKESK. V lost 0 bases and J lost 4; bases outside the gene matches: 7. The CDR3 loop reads CASSQDGDRVLYEQYF. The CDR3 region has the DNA TGTGCCAGCAGCCAAGATGGGGACAGGGTCCTGTACGAGCAGTACTTC.

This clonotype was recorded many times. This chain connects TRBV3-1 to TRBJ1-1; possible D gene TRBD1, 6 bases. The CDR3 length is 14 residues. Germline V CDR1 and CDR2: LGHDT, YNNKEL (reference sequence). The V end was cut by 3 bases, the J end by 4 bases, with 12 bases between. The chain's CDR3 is CASSHPDRSTEAFF. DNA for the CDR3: TGTGCCAGCAGCCATCCGGACAGAAGCACTGAAGCTTTCTTT.

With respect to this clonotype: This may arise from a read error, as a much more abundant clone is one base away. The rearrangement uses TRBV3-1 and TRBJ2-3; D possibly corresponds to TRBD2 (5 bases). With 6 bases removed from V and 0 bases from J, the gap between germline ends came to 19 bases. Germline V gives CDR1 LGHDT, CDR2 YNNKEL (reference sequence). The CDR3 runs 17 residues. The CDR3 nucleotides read TGTGCCAGCAGTCGCCGCCAGAGCGGAGCGAGCACAGATACGCAGTATTTT. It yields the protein CASSRRQSGASTDTQYF.

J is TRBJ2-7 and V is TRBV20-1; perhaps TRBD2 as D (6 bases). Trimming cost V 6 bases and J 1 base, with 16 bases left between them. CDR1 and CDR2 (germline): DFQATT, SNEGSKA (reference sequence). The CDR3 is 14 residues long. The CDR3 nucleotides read TGCAGTGCCGAAGCGGGCCCTTTTTCCTACGAGCAGTACTTC. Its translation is CSAEAGPFSYEQYF.

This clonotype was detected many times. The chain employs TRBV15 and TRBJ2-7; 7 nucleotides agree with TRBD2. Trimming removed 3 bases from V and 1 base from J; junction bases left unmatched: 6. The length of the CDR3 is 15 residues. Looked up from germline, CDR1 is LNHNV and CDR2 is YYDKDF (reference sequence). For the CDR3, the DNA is TGTGCCACCAGCAGGACGGGAGGTGGATCCTACGAGCAGTACTTC. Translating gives CATSRTGGGSYEQYF.

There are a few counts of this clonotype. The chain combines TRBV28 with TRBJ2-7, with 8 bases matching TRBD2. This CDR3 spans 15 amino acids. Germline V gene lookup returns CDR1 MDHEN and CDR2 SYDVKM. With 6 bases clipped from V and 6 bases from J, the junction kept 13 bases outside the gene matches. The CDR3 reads CASSLRDGRAFEQYF. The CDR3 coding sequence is TGTGCCAGCAGCCTAAGGGACGGGAGGGCCTTCGAGCAGTACTTC.

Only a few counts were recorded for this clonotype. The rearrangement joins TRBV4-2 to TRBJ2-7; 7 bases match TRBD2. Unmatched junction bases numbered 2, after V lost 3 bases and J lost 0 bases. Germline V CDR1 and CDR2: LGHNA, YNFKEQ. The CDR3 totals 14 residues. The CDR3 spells CASSHGLDSYEQYF. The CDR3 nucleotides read TGTGCCAGCAGCCACGGACTAGACTCCTACGAGCAGTACTTC.

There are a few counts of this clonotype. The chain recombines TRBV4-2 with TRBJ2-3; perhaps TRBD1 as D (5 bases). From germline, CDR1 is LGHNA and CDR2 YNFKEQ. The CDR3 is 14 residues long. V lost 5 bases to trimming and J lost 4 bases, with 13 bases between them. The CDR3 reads CASSSRQSPDTQYF. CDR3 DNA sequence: TGTGCCAGCAGCTCCCGACAGTCACCAGATACGCAGTATTTT.

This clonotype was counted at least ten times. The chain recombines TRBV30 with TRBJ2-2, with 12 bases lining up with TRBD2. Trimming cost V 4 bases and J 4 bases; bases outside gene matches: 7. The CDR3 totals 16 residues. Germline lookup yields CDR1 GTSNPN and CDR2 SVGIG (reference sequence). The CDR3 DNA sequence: TGTGCCTGGACCGGACTAGCGGGACTTGGCACCGGGGAGCTGTTTTTT. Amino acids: CAWTGLAGLGTGELFF.

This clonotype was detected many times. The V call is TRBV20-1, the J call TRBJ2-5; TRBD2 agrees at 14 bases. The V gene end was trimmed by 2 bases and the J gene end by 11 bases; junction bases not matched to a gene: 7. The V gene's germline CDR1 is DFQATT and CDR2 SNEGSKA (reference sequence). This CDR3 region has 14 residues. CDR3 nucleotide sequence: TGCAGTGCTAGAAGGGGACTAGCGGGAGTCAGTCAGTACTTC. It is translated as CSARRGLAGVSQYF.

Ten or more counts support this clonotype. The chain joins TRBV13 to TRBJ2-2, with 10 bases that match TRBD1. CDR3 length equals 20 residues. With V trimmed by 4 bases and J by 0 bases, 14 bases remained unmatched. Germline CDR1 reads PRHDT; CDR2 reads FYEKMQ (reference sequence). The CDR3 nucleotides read TGTGCCAGCAGCTCAACCGGGACAGGGGCACAAGGGGCGAACACCGGGGAGCTGTTTTTT. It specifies CASSSTGTGAQGANTGELFF.

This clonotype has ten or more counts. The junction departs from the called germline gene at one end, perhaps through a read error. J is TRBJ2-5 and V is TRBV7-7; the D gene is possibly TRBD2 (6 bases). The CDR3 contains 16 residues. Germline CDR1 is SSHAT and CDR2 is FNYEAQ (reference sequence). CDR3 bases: TGTGCTAGCAGCTTAGGAGGGCCCGGATCTCAAGAGACCCAGTACTTC. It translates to CASSLGGPGSQETQYF.